This TCR beta chain was recorded in a study of cytomegalovirus exposure and HLA in healthy donors. Study results and limitations: Sequencing likely caused a cluster of highly shared sequence variants. The authors later found most CMV-associated TCR beta chains appeared HLA-restricted. A later analysis linked a missense variant in DCLRE1C to the trimming of TCR beta V and J genes. The study put 150 to 200 TCR beta chains on its list as cytomegalovirus-associated.

Germline loops: CDR1 MNHEY, CDR2 SVGAGI. This CDR3 spans 13 amino acids. 60 Vbeta and 13 Jbeta primers were used in PCR. Measured with immunoSEQ multiplex PCR; TCRdb has only the in-frame clones, and not every one. The sample includes roughly 140,000 clones, roughly 80% of them seen just once. For this clone: Its antigen is as yet unknown.

The TCR comes from a man in his forties in good health and CMV-seronegative. The sample consisted of PBMCs. The chain is built from TRBV6-5 and TRBJ2-5; no firm D call. Near its end, the DNA agrees better with TRBJ2-7, so the J call may be wrong. DNA for the CDR3: TGTGCCAGCAGTTACTCTGCCAACTACGAGCAGTACTTC. It encodes CASSYSANYEQYF.